This T cell receptor beta chain comes out of a study of blood T cell repertoires in COVID-19. Looking at the study overall: Nucleic acid was either cDNA or gDNA, and it came from T cells, B-cell-depleted T cells, or PBMCs.

Clones were read by immunoSEQ multiplex PCR, and TCRdb kept only the in-frame ones, dropping some. The sample records more than 90,000 clones, roughly 82% being singletons. This CDR3 has 18 residues. J was trimmed by 1 base and V by 10 bases; bases with no gene match: 18. CDR1 SGHNT and CDR2 YYREEE come from the germline V gene (reference sequence). The gene calls are TRBV5-4 and TRBJ2-3; TRBD2 matches 10 bases. The TCR was taken from a man at least 80 years old with acute or convalescent COVID-19. Sample: peripheral blood. DNA of the CDR3: TGTGCCTCCGGGCGGGTTACAGCGGGGGGGCCTGGCACAGATACGCAGTATTTT. Its protein is CASGRVTAGGPGTDTQYF.